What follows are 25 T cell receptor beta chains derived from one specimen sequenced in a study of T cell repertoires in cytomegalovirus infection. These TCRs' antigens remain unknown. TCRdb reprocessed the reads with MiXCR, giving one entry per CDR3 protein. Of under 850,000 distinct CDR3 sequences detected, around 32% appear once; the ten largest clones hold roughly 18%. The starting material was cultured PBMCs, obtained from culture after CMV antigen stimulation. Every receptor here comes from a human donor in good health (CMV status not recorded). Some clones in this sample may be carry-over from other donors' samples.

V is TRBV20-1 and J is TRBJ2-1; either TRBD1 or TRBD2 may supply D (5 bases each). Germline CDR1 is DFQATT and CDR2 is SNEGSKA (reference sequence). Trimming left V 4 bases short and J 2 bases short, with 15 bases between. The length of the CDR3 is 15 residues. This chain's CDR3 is CSATTGLIPYNEQFF. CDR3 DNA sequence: TGCAGTGCTACTACGGGGCTGATCCCCTACAATGAGCAGTTCTTC.

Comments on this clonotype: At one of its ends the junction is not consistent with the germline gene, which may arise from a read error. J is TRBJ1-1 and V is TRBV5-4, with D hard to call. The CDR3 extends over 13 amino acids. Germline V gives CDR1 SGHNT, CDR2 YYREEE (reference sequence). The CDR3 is CASSLGHGRRSVF. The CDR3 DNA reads TGTGCCAGCAGCTTGGGTCATGGGCGACGATCGGTCTTT.

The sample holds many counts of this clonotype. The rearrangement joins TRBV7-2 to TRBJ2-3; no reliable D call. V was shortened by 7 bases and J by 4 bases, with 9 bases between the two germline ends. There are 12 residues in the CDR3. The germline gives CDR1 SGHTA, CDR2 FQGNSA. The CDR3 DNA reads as TGTGCCAGCACCCCTTTATCAGATACGCAGTATTTT. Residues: CASTPLSDTQYF.

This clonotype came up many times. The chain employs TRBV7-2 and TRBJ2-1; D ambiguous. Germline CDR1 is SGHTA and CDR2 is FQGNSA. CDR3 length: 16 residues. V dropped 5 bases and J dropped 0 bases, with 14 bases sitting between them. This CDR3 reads CASSLVADISYNEQFF. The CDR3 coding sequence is TGTGCCAGCAGCCTCGTGGCAGATATCTCCTACAATGAGCAGTTCTTC.

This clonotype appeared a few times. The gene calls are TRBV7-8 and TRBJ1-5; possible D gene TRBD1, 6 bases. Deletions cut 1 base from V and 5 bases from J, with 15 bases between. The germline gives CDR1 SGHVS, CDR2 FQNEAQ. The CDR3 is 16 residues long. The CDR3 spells CASSLGPRGGHQPQHF. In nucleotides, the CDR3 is TGTGCCAGCAGCTTAGGGCCCCGAGGGGGGCATCAGCCCCAGCATTTT.

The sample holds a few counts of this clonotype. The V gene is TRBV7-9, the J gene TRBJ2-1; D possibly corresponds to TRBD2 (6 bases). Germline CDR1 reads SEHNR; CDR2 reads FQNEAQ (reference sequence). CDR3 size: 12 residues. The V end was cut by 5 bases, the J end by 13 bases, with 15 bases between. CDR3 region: CASSPRGLGQFF. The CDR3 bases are TGTGCCAGCAGCCCTCGGGGGTTAGGTCAGTTCTTC. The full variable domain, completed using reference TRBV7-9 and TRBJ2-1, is DTGVSQNPRHKITKRGQNVTFRCDPISEHNRLYWYRQTLGQGPEFLTYFQNEAQLEKSRLLSDRFSAERPKGSFSTLEIQRTEQGDSAMYLCASSPRGLGQFFGPGTRLTVL.

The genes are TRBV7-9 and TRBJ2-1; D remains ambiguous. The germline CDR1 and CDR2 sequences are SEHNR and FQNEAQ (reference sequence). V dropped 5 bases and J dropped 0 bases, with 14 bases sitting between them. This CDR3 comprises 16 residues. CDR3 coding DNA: TGTGCCAGCAGCCCGCCGAAAAGCGACTCCTACAATGAGCAGTTCTTC. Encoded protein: CASSPPKSDSYNEQFF.

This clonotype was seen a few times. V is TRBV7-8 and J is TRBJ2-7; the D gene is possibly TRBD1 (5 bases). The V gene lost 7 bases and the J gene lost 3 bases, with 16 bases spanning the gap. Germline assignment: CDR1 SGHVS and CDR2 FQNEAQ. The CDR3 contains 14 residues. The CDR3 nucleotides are TGTGCCAGCACCCTCACCGAAGGGGACTACGAGCAGTACTTC. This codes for CASTLTEGDYEQYF.

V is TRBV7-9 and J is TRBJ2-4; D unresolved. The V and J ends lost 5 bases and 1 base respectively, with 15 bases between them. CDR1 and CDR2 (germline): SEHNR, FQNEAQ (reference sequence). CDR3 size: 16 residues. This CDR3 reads CASSLAGEPAKNIQYF. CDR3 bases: TGTGCCAGCAGCCTTGCAGGTGAACCTGCCAAAAACATTCAGTACTTC.

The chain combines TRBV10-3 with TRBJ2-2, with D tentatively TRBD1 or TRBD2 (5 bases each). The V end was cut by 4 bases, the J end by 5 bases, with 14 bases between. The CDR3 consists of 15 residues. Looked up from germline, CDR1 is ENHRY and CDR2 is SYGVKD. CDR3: CAISATRGETGELFF. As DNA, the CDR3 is TGTGCCATCAGTGCCACAAGGGGAGAAACCGGGGAGCTGTTTTTT.

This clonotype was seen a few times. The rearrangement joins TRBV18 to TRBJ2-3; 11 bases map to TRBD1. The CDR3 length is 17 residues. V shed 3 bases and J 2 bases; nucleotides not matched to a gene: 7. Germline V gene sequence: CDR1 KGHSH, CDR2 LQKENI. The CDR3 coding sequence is TGTGCCAGCTCACCGCCGGACAGGGGGCCCCCCACAGATACGCAGTATTTT. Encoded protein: CASSPPDRGPPTDTQYF.

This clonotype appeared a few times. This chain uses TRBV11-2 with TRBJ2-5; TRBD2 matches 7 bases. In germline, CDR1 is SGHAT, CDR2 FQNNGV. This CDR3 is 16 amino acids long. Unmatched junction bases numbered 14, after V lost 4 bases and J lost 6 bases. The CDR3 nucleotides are TGTGCCAGCAGCTCTATGAGGGAGGGGCTGGGAAAGACCCAGTACTTC. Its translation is CASSSMREGLGKTQYF.

In DNA form, the CDR3 reads TGCAGTGCTAGAGACAGCGGAACTAATGAAAAACTGTTTTTT. Protein: CSARDSGTNEKLFF. The V call is TRBV20-1, the J call TRBJ1-4; no definite D call. Germline CDR1 and CDR2: DFQATT and SNEGSKA (reference sequence). The CDR3 sequence is 14 residues long. Trimming removed 0 bases at V and 1 base at J, with 6 bases between.

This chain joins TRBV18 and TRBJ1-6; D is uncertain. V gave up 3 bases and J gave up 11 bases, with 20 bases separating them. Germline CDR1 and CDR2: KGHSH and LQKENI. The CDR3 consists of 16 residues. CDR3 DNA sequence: TGTGCCAGCTCACCCTTGTCGGGCCTCGAGGATCCACCCCTCCACTTT. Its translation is CASSPLSGLEDPPLHF.

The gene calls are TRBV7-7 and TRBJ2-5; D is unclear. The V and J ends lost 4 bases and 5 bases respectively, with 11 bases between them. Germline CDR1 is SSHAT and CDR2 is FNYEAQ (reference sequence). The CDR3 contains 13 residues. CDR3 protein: CASSSRAFETQYF. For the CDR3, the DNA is TGTGCCAGCAGCTCCCGGGCTTTCGAGACCCAGTACTTC. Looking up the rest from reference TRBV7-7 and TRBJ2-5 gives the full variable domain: GAGVSQSPRYKVTKRGQDVTLRCDPISSHATLYWYQQALGQGPEFLTYFNYEAQPDKSGLPSDRFSAERPEGSISTLTIQRTEQRDSAMYRCASSSRAFETQYFGPGTRLLVL.

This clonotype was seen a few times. CDR3 in amino acids: CASSVGGGRETQYF. CDR3 coding DNA: TGTGCCAGCAGCGTAGGCGGGGGGAGGGAGACCCAGTACTTC. The J gene is TRBJ2-5, the V gene TRBV7-2; 8 positions agree with TRBD2. This CDR3 region has 14 residues. The germline V gene encodes CDR1 SGHTA and CDR2 FQGNSA. Trimming cost V 5 bases and J 5 bases; bases outside gene matches: 7.

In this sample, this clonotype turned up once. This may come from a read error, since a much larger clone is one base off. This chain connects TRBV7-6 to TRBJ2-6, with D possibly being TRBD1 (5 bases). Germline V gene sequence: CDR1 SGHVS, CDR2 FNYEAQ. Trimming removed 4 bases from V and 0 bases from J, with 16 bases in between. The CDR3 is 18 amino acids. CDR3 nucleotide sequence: TGTGCCAGCAGCTCTGGGGCCGGCTCCCTCTCTGGGGCCAACGTCCTGACTTTC. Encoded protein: CASSSGAGSLSGANVLTF.

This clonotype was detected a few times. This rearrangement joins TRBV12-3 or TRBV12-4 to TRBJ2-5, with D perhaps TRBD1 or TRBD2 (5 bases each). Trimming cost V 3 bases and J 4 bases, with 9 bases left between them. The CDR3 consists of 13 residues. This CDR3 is CASSFRGVETQYF. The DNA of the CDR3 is TGTGCCAGCAGTTTTCGAGGGGTAGAGACCCAGTACTTC.

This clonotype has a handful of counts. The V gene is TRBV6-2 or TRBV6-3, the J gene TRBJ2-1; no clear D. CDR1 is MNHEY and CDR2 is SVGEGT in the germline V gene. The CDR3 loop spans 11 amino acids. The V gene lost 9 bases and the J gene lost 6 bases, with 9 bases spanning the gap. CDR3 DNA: TGTGCCAGTCTCAGACTCAATGAGCAGTTCTTC. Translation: CASLRLNEQFF.

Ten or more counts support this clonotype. The CDR3 loop is CASSFLTDSPLHF. The CDR3 DNA is TGTGCCAGCAGCTTCTTGACGGATTCACCCCTCCACTTT. The chain uses TRBV7-2 and TRBJ1-6; unclear D gene. CDR1 is SGHTA, CDR2 FQGNSA, per germline. The V end was cut by 3 bases, the J end by 8 bases, with 8 bases between. The CDR3 has 13 amino acids.

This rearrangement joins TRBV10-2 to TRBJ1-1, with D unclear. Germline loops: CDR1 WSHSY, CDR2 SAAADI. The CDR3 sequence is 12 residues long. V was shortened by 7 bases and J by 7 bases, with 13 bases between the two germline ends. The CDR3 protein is CASKSTAIEAFF. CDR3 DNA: TGCGCCAGCAAAAGTACCGCTATTGAAGCTTTCTTT.

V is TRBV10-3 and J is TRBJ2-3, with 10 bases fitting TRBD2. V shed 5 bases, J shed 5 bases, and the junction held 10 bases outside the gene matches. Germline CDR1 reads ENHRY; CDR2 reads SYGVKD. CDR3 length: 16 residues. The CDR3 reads CAISPSPGTSEDTQYF. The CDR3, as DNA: TGTGCCATCAGTCCTAGTCCCGGGACTAGCGAAGATACGCAGTATTTT.

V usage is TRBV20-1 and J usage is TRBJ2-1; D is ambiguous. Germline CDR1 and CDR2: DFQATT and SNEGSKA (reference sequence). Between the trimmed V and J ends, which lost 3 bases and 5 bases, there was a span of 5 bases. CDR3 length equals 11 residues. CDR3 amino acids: CSASPHNEQFF. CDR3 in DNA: TGCAGTGCTAGTCCCCACAATGAGCAGTTCTTC.

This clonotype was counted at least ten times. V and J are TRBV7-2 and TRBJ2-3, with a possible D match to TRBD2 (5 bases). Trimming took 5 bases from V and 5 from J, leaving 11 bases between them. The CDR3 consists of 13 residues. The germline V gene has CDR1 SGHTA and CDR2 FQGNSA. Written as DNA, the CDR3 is TGTGCCAGCAGCCTTGGACTTCTAGATACGCAGTATTTT. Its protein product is CASSLGLLDTQYF. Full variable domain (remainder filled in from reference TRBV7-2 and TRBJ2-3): GAGVSQSPSNKVTEKGKDVELRCDPISGHTALYWYRQSLGQGLEFLIYFQGNSAPDKSGLPSDRFSAERTGGSVSTLTIQRTQQEDSAVYLCASSLGLLDTQYFGPGTRLTVL.

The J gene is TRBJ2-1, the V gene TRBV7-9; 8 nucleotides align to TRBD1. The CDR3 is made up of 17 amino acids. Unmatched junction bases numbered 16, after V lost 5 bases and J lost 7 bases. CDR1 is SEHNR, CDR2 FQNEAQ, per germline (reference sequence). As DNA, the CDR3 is TGTGCCAGCAGCCCGAGACAGGGGACGGACGGTTATAATGAGCAGTTCTTC. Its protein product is CASSPRQGTDGYNEQFF.